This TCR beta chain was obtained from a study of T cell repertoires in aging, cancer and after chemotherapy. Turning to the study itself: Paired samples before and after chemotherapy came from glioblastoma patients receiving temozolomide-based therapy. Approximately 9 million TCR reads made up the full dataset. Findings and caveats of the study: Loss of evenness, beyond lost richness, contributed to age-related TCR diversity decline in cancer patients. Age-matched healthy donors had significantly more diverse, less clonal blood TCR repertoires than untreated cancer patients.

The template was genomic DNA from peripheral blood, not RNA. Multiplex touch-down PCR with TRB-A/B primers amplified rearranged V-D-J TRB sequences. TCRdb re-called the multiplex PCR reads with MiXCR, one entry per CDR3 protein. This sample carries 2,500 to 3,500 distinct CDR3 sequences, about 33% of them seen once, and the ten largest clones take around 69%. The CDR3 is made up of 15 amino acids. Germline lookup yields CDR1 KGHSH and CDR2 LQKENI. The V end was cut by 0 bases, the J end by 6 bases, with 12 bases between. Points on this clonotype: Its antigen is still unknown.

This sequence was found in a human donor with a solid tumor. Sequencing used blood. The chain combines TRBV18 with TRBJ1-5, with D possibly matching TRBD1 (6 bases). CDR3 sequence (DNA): TGTGCCAGCTCACCACCGAGGGGGTCGGTTCAGCCCCAGCATTTT. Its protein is CASSPPRGSVQPQHF.